This T cell receptor beta chain is from a study of blood T cell repertoires in COVID-19. Whole-study context: The cDNA or gDNA used as material had been derived from T cells, B-cell-depleted T cells, or PBMCs.

This clone was recorded a few times. Using immunoSEQ multiplex PCR, the repertoire was profiled, and TCRdb retains in-frame clones only, with some absent. The table shows approximately 200,000 clones, with roughly nine tenths occurring only once. The CDR3 has 12 residues. Trimming at V came to 2 bases and at J to 7 bases, leaving 1 base not matched to a gene. Sequenced material: peripheral blood. V and J are TRBV12-3 or TRBV12-4 and TRBJ2-5; 7 bases map to TRBD2. The sequence came from a man in his 70s with active or convalescent COVID-19. The CDR3 DNA sequence: TGTGCCAGCAGTTTATGGGGGGGGACCCAGTACTTC. Translating it yields CASSLWGGTQYF.